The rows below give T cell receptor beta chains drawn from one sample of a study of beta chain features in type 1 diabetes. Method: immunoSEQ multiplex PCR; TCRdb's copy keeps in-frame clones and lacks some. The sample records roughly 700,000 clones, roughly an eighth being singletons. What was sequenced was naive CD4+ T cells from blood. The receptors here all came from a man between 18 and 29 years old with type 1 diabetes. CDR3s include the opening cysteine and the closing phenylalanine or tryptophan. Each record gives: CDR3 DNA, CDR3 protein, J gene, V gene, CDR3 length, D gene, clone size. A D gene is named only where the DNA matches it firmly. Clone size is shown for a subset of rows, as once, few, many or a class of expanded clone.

TGTGCCTGGAGGGACCAGGGGGCCCCCTATGGCTACACCTTC	CAWRDQGAPYGYTF	TRBJ1-2	TRBV30	14	TRBD1	-
TGTGCCAGCAGTCCCCCAGGCTATGGCTACACCTTC	CASSPPGYGYTF	TRBJ1-2	TRBV28	12	-	-
TGCGCCAGCAGCGCCGGGACATCTGAAAAACTGTTTTTT	CASSAGTSEKLFF	TRBJ1-4	TRBV5-1	13	-	-
TGTGCCAGCAGATCGAGGCTCAATCAGCCCCAGCATTTT	CASRSRLNQPQHF	TRBJ1-5	TRBV6-6	13	-	-
TGTGCCAGCAGTACACCGGGACAGGGGTTCCACGAGCAGTACTTC	CASSTPGQGFHEQYF	TRBJ2-7	TRBV6-5	15	TRBD1	-
TGTGCCACCAGCAGAGTGAAGACTAGCGACACCTACAATGAGCAGTTCTTC	CATSRVKTSDTYNEQFF	TRBJ2-1	TRBV15	17	TRBD2	few
TGCGCCAGCAGCTCTAGGACTAGCGGGGGGGCCGCAGATACGCAGTATTTT	CASSSRTSGGAADTQYF	TRBJ2-3	TRBV4-1	17	TRBD2	few
TGTGCCAGCTCACCCCTCGGGACTCGTCTCAACGAGCAGTACTTC	CASSPLGTRLNEQYF	TRBJ2-7	TRBV18	15	-	-
TGTGCCAGCGGGGGGGCTTCCTACAATGAGCAGTTCTTC	CASGGASYNEQFF	TRBJ2-1	TRBV28	13	-	few
TGTGCCAGCAGCGCGAAGGTCGGGGGCGGCAATCAGCCCCAGCATTTT	CASSAKVGGGNQPQHF	TRBJ1-5	TRBV7-2	16	-	-
TGTGCCAGCAGCCCCGGGACAGGGGTCTATGGCTACACCTTC	CASSPGTGVYGYTF	TRBJ1-2	TRBV6-6	14	TRBD1	once
TGTGCCAGCAGCCCGAGCCATAATTCACCCCTCCACTTT	CASSPSHNSPLHF	TRBJ1-6	TRBV6-5	13	-	-
TGTGCCACGGGAGTGGGTTCGAGCGGGGGACAAAGGACCGGGGAGCTGTTTTTT	CATGVGSSGGQRTGELFF	TRBJ2-2	TRBV10-3	18	TRBD2	few
TGCGCCAGCAGCCGGGGACAGGGAAACACTGAAGCTTTCTTT	CASSRGQGNTEAFF	TRBJ1-1	TRBV5-1	14	TRBD1	few
TGTGCCAGCAGCCCCTCCGGGGACTCCAGGGAGCAGTACTTC	CASSPSGDSREQYF	TRBJ2-7	TRBV6-1	14	-	-
TGTGCCAGCAGTTTACGGGAGGCCTACGAGCAGTACTTC	CASSLREAYEQYF	TRBJ2-7	TRBV6-5	13	TRBD2	-
TGTGCCAGCAGTTCGGCCTCCCTAGCGGGGGGGCGAGATACGCAGTATTTT	CASSSASLAGGRDTQYF	TRBJ2-3	TRBV28	17	TRBD2	-
TGCGCCAGCAGCCAAGGCTCGAGCGGGGGGAACAATGAGCAGTTCTTC	CASSQGSSGGNNEQFF	TRBJ2-1	TRBV4-1	16	TRBD2	few
TGTGCCACCCAGACAGGGGCAAACACTGAAGCTTTCTTT	CATQTGANTEAFF	TRBJ1-1	TRBV6-5	13	TRBD1	once
TGTGCTAGTGGTTTGGTGAGTGGGAAGGACACTGAAGCTTTCTTT	CASGLVSGKDTEAFF	TRBJ1-1	TRBV12-5	15	-	-
TGCGCCAGCAGCTTAAGGGGGAACACCGGGGAGCTGTTTTTT	CASSLRGNTGELFF	TRBJ2-2	TRBV5-1	14	-	-
TGTGCCAGCTCACCGCGAATGGGAGGACAAGATTACGAGCAGTACTTC	CASSPRMGGQDYEQYF	TRBJ2-7	TRBV18	16	-	-
TGTGCCAGCAGCACGATGGGACAGGGGGCGATTCAGCCCCAGCATTTT	CASSTMGQGAIQPQHF	TRBJ1-5	TRBV7-9	16	TRBD1	few
TGTGCCAGCAGCGTAGTAGTGAGAAATGAGCAGTTCTTC	CASSVVVRNEQFF	TRBJ2-1	TRBV9	13	-	few
TGTGCCAGCTCGGGCGCCCGGGAGACCCAGTACTTC	CASSGARETQYF	TRBJ2-5	TRBV7-6	12	-	-
TGCGCCAGCAGCTTGGTGCGGGGGTCGCACGAGCAGTACTTC	CASSLVRGSHEQYF	TRBJ2-7	TRBV5-1	14	TRBD2	-
TGTGCCAGCTCACCTCGGGGACAGGGTGGCGTCGGCATTCAGTACTTC	CASSPRGQGGVGIQYF	TRBJ2-4	TRBV18	16	TRBD1	few
TGTGCCACCGGCGGGATCCTTTTT	CATGGILF	TRBJ1-4	TRBV21-1	8	-	many
TGCGCCAGCAGCTCCCCCGAAGGTGGGCAAGGAAAACTGTTTTTT	CASSSPEGGQGKLFF	TRBJ1-4	TRBV5-1	15	-	-
TGTGCCAGCAGCCTGGACAGGGGCATTACCGGTGGCTACACCTTC	CASSLDRGITGGYTF	TRBJ1-2	TRBV28	15	TRBD1	few
TGTGCCAGCAGCCCCTCCACAGGGGCAGATACGCAGTATTTT	CASSPSTGADTQYF	TRBJ2-3	TRBV5-6	14	TRBD1	few
TGTGCCAGCAGCGCCGCTGGCTATGGCTACACCTTC	CASSAAGYGYTF	TRBJ1-2	TRBV9	12	-	-
TGTGCCAGCAGCTTAGCCCTCGGCTCAGGGAGCTCCTACAATGAGCAGTTCTTC	CASSLALGSGSSYNEQFF	TRBJ2-1	TRBV7-9	18	-	few
TGTGCCAGCAGCGGAGGACAGGGAGGAAACACCATATATTTT	CASSGGQGGNTIYF	TRBJ1-3	TRBV9	14	TRBD1	few
TGTGCCTGGAGCACAGTGGCCGTCGCTGGTGGCTACACCTTC	CAWSTVAVAGGYTF	TRBJ1-2	TRBV30	14	-	-
TGTGCCAGCAGTTACAGGAACACTGAAGCTTTCTTT	CASSYRNTEAFF	TRBJ1-1	TRBV28	12	-	few
TGTGCCAGCAGCTTAGCATTGCGGGGTTTTAACTATGGCTACACCTTC	CASSLALRGFNYGYTF	TRBJ1-2	TRBV7-9	16	-	-
TGCGCCAGCAGCACCGGACAGGACCTTAGAAGTGAAAAACTGTTTTTT	CASSTGQDLRSEKLFF	TRBJ1-4	TRBV5-1	16	TRBD1	-
TGTGCCAGTAGTATCGGACTAGCAGTCACCGGGGAGCTGTTTTTT	CASSIGLAVTGELFF	TRBJ2-2	TRBV19	15	TRBD2	-
TGCGCCAGCAGCTCTGGACAGGGGAACTCCTACAATGAGCAGTTCTTC	CASSSGQGNSYNEQFF	TRBJ2-1	TRBV5-1	16	TRBD1	few
TGTGCCAGCAGTTACTCGAGGGCAGCTAACAATGAGCAGTTCTTC	CASSYSRAANNEQFF	TRBJ2-1	TRBV6-6	15	-	-
TGTGCCAGCAGCCCTTGGGGGGAGACCCAGTACTTC	CASSPWGETQYF	TRBJ2-5	TRBV11-2	12	-	-
TGTGCCTGGAGTGTCGGGGGAACACAGCCCCAGCATTTT	CAWSVGGTQPQHF	TRBJ1-5	TRBV30	13	-	-
TGTGCCAGCAGCTTAAGTTCCGAGTCTTCGCAGTTCTTC	CASSLSSESSQFF	TRBJ2-1	TRBV11-2	13	-	-
TGTGCCTGGGGGACACGGGGCTCCGGAAACACCATATATTTT	CAWGTRGSGNTIYF	TRBJ1-3	TRBV30	14	-	-
TGCAGCGTTGACTCAGGGTTGGGCACAGATACGCAGTATTTT	CSVDSGLGTDTQYF	TRBJ2-3	TRBV29-1	14	-	-
TGTGCCAGCAGCTTCGGGGCTGGGACAAATGAGCAGTTCTTC	CASSFGAGTNEQFF	TRBJ2-1	TRBV5-6	14	-	-
TGCGCCAGCAGCTTGGACAGGACTACAGATACGCAGTATTTT	CASSLDRTTDTQYF	TRBJ2-3	TRBV5-1	14	-	few
TGTGCCAGCAGCTTGGCAGGGAACACTGAAGCTTTCTTT	CASSLAGNTEAFF	TRBJ1-1	TRBV5-6	13	-	-
TGTGCCAGTAGTCCTCGGCCCCAAGCAGGCTACACCTTC	CASSPRPQAGYTF	TRBJ1-2	TRBV19	13	-	few
TGTGCCAGCTTTCGGGCAGGGATTTCCTACGAGCAGTACTTC	CASFRAGISYEQYF	TRBJ2-7	TRBV2	14	-	-
TGTGCCAGCAGCCCGACCCCGCGAGCTTTCTTT	CASSPTPRAFF	TRBJ1-1	TRBV5-4	11	-	-
TGTGCCAGCAGACTTTTTGAGAACACTGAAGCTTTCTTT	CASRLFENTEAFF	TRBJ1-1	TRBV6-1	13	-	-
TGTGCCAGCAGCTCGACGGGCACCGGGGAGCTGTTTTTT	CASSSTGTGELFF	TRBJ2-2	TRBV7-8	13	-	-
TGTGCCAGCAGTTACCCCACCGCGGGGGCGAGGGATACGCAGTATTTT	CASSYPTAGARDTQYF	TRBJ2-3	TRBV6-6	16	-	-
TGTGCCAGCAAGAGGACAGGGGGAGCCGAGCAGTACTTC	CASKRTGGAEQYF	TRBJ2-7	TRBV6-5	13	TRBD1	few
TGCAGCGTTGCGCTGCGACAGGGACCCAGCGAGCAGTACTTC	CSVALRQGPSEQYF	TRBJ2-7	TRBV29-1	14	TRBD1	-
TGCAGCGCCGCAAGGGGTGAGAGGCAGCCCCAGCATTTT	CSAARGERQPQHF	TRBJ1-5	TRBV29-1	13	-	-
TGCGCCAGCAGCTTGACTAGCGGGAGCACAGATACGCAGTATTTT	CASSLTSGSTDTQYF	TRBJ2-3	TRBV5-1	15	TRBD2	-